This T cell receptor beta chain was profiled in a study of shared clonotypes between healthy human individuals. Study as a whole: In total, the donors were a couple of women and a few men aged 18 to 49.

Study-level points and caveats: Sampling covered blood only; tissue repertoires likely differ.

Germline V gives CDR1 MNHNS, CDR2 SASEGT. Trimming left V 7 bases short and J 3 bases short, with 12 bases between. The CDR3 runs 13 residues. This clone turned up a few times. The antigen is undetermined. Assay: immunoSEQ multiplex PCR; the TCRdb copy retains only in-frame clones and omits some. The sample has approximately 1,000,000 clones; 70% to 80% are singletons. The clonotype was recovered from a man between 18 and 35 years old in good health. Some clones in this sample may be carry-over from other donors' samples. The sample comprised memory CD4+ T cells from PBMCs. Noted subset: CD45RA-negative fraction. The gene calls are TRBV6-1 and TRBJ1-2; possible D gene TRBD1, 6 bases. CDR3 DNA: TGTGCCAGCATAGGAGGGACATACTATGGCTACACCTTC. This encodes CASIGGTYYGYTF.